These 10 T cell receptor beta chains came from one sample sequenced in a study of OX40 agonist ivuxolimab in advanced cancers. Produced via immunoSEQ multiplex PCR; TCRdb's table is partial and in-frame only. The top ten clones hold over 4.5% of a sample with around 70,000 clones, over 80% of them seen once. Material: CD4+ or CD8+ T cells sorted from blood, obtained in a trial of the OX40 agonist ivuxolimab. Every receptor here comes from an adult with an advanced solid tumor such as melanoma, head and neck, liver or kidney cancer.

The rearrangement links TRBV19 to TRBJ1-6; weak D call: TRBD1 (6 bases). The CDR3 loop spans 13 amino acids. V was shortened by 4 bases and J by 8 bases, with 9 bases between the two germline ends. Germline CDR1 LNHDA, CDR2 SQIVND (reference sequence). Written as DNA, the CDR3 is TGTGCCAGTAGTACTGAGGGGGATTCACCCCTCCACTTT. It is translated as CASSTEGDSPLHF.

The chain carries TRBV7-2 and TRBJ2-5; D is possibly TRBD1 or TRBD2 (5 bases each). The CDR3 runs to 15 residues. In germline, CDR1 is SGHTA, CDR2 FQGNSA. V lost 0 bases, J lost 3 bases, and 11 bases lay in between. The CDR3 bases are TGTGCCAGCAGCTTAGCGGCCCGGGGCGAAGAGACCCAGTACTTC. Protein sequence: CASSLAARGEETQYF.

This clone was recorded only once. The chain uses TRBV10-1 and TRBJ2-3, with D uncertain. Germline CDR1 is WNHNN and CDR2 is SYGVQD (reference sequence). CDR3 length: 12 amino acids. In DNA form, the CDR3 reads TGCGCTACCGGGCGGAGCACAGATACGCAGTATTTT. Protein: CATGRSTDTQYF.

This sequence joins TRBV5-4 and TRBJ2-3; the D call may be TRBD1 or TRBD2 (5 bases each). The V end lost 6 bases, the J end lost 2 bases, and 16 bases lay between the germline ends. The length of the CDR3 is 15 residues. The germline V gene encodes CDR1 SGHNT and CDR2 YYREEE (reference sequence). The CDR3 DNA follows: TGTGCCAGCATCAAAATGGGGACCAACACAGATACGCAGTATTTT. Amino acid sequence: CASIKMGTNTDTQYF.

This clone has just one count. The genes are TRBV27 and TRBJ2-1; 15 bases align to TRBD2. The CDR3 has 17 residues. Per the germline V gene, CDR1 is MNHEY and CDR2 is SMNVEV (reference sequence). Trimming took 4 bases from V and 7 from J; bases not matched to a gene: 8. CDR3 protein: CASSSTPGTSGRNEQFF. The CDR3 nucleotides are TGTGCCAGCAGTTCGACACCGGGGACTAGCGGGAGGAATGAGCAGTTCTTC.

This clone was detected a few times. This chain joins TRBV5-1 and TRBJ1-6; tentative D call: TRBD1 (6 bases). Germline CDR1 reads SGHRS; CDR2 reads YFSETQ. The CDR3 contains 15 residues. V was pared by 0 bases and J by 7 bases, with 11 bases between. CDR3 nucleotide sequence: TGCGCCAGCAGCTTGGTACAGGGTGAGAATTCACCCCTCCACTTT. This gives the protein CASSLVQGENSPLHF.

V usage is TRBV28 and J usage is TRBJ2-7; D is undetermined. This CDR3 is 11 amino acids long. V shed 5 bases and J shed 6 bases, with 8 bases lying between them. The germline CDR1 and CDR2 sequences are MDHEN and SYDVKM. The CDR3 nucleotides read TGTGCCAGCAGTACGGCTACCGAGCAGTACGTC. Protein product: CASSTATEQYV.

This chain connects TRBV12-5 to TRBJ2-3, with 7 bases lining up with TRBD1. V gave up 6 bases and J gave up 6 bases; unmatched junction bases: 6. The CDR3 covers 13 residues. Germline V lookup: CDR1 LGHNT, CDR2 FRNRAP. In nucleotides, the CDR3 is TGTGCTAGTGGACTAGGGGGCAGGGATACGCAGTATTTT. Translating gives CASGLGGRDTQYF.

J is TRBJ1-5 and V is TRBV7-8; possible D gene TRBD1, 6 bases. The V end was cut by 5 bases, the J end by 1 base, with 12 bases between. This CDR3 contains 15 residues. Germline lookup yields CDR1 SGHVS and CDR2 FQNEAQ. CDR3 bases: TGTGCCAGCAGCCTGGGGACACCCAGCAATCAGCCCCAGCATTTT. Amino acids: CASSLGTPSNQPQHF.

The chain has TRBV10-1 and TRBJ2-1; TRBD2 agrees at 12 bases. Germline V lookup: CDR1 WNHNN, CDR2 SYGVQD (reference sequence). This CDR3 contains 15 residues. With 5 bases clipped from V and 5 bases from J, the junction kept 4 bases outside the gene matches. The CDR3 DNA sequence: TGCGCCAGCAGTACTAGCGGGGGGAGTCACAATGAGCAGTTCTTC. Protein sequence: CASSTSGGSHNEQFF.